This entry describes one T cell receptor beta chain. The target antigen is unknown. V gave up 2 bases and J gave up 4 bases, with 6 bases separating them. The CDR3 consists of 13 residues. Germline V gene data show CDR1 as MNHEY and CDR2 as SMNVEV (reference sequence). The entry originates in a study of T cell responses to AZD1222 COVID-19 vaccine. Study-level points and caveats: At study baseline, merely five or six AZD1222 recipients were seropositive.

Assay: immunoSEQ multiplex PCR; the TCRdb copy retains only in-frame clones and omits some. This sample carries some 200,000 clones, about 92% of them seen once, and the ten largest clones take around 3.6%. This TCR was recovered from an adult who received the MenACWY meningococcal vaccine as a control. V gene TRBV27 combines with J gene TRBJ2-1; D ambiguous. Sample: peripheral blood, taken 28 days after the second dose of the MenACWY control vaccine. The CDR3 region is CASSLSWYNEQFF. In DNA, the CDR3 is TGTGCCAGCAGTTTAAGTTGGTACAATGAGCAGTTCTTC.